This T cell receptor (beta chain) was sequenced in a study of blood T cell repertoires in COVID-19. At the level of the study: PBMCs, B-cell-depleted T cells, or T cells were the source of the cDNA or gDNA that made up the material.

Per the original data handling: Amplification with reference gene primers provided the estimates of nucleated cell counts. The repertoire was sequenced with immunoSEQ multiplex PCR; TCRdb's copy has only in-frame clones and lacks some. V, J and clone size reflect that table, while D and trimming were determined from the DNA. Among about 480,000 clones, 75% to 90% were seen once, and the ten largest hold roughly 1%. The CDR3 runs to 14 residues. From germline, CDR1 is WNHNN and CDR2 SYGVQD (reference sequence). With 2 bases clipped from V and 6 bases from J, the junction kept 3 bases outside the gene matches. In its sample, this clone was seen a few times.

The source is a man in his late teens or twenties with COVID-19, enrolled during active disease. The chain has TRBV10-1 and TRBJ2-1; 8 bases are shared with TRBD2. Sequenced: peripheral blood. Here the CDR3 DNA reads TGCGCCAGCAGTGAGCCCGGGACTAGCAATGAGCAGTTCTTC. Amino acid sequence: CASSEPGTSNEQFF.